The rows below give T cell receptor beta chains drawn from one sample of a study of blood T cell repertoires in COVID-19. Profiled with immunoSEQ multiplex PCR; TCRdb holds only in-frame clones, not every one. The data show more than 350,000 clones, around nine tenths seen once. Sample: PBMCs or T cells enriched from blood (not recorded which). The receptors derive from a woman under 30 who had been exposed to COVID-19. Each CDR3 is given without its conserved first and last residue. A D gene is named only where the DNA matches it firmly. A clone size is listed for some rows: how often the clone was seen (once, few, many), or a class if it is expanded.

j_call v_call d_call clone_size cdr3_aa
TRBJ2-7 TRBV6-5 NA NA ASRSTGTYEQY
TRBJ1-1 TRBV6-5 TRBD1 NA ASSLTKTGYTEAF
TRBJ1-4 TRBV7-6 TRBD1 NA ASSARQGTTNEKLF
TRBJ1-5 TRBV7-9 TRBD1 NA ASSWTGANQPQH
TRBJ1-2 TRBV19 NA few ASSSGGYT
TRBJ2-2 TRBV19 NA NA ASSMRHPNTGELF
TRBJ2-7 TRBV19 NA NA ASSQRYTGDPYEQY
TRBJ1-5 TRBV19 TRBD1 NA ASSVGTGGNQPQH
TRBJ1-4 TRBV14 NA once ASSARGGANEKLF
TRBJ1-5 TRBV7-2 NA NA ASSLVAGAEGNQPQH
TRBJ2-7 TRBV7-8 NA NA ASSLEGGYYEQY
TRBJ1-6 TRBV11-2 NA NA ASSLLATYNSPLH
TRBJ1-4 TRBV7-2 NA NA ASSSQGLRGEKLF
TRBJ2-5 TRBV7-3 NA NA ASSLSDSIQETQY
TRBJ2-5 TRBV19 NA NA ASSIVGQGETQY
TRBJ2-1 TRBV9 TRBD2 NA ASSPPGLAREQF
TRBJ1-6 TRBV18 NA NA ASSQGLGNSPLH
TRBJ1-3 TRBV2 NA NA ASSLARGNTIY
TRBJ2-5 TRBV24-1 TRBD2 NA ATSYGAGGQETQY
TRBJ1-1 TRBV10-3 TRBD1 NA AISPRTGPPEAF
TRBJ2-1 TRBV7-2 TRBD2 NA ASSAEGLAVDEQF
TRBJ2-1 TRBV27 TRBD1 NA ASSWVQGAGEQF
TRBJ2-7 TRBV4-1 NA NA ASSQVPGLRYEQY
TRBJ1-2 TRBV4-2 NA NA ASSQLGTQKGYGYT
TRBJ1-2 TRBV6-1 TRBD1 few ASSEGSGGYGYT
TRBJ1-2 TRBV19 TRBD1 NA AIKTGMHGYT
TRBJ1-4 TRBV19 NA NA ASSTPPRMSEKLF
TRBJ2-2 TRBV6-2/TRBV6-3 TRBD2 few ASSPTGTSGRDTGELF
TRBJ2-7 TRBV7-2 NA NA ASSLALGFEQY
TRBJ2-7 TRBV11-2 TRBD1 NA ASSSHGTETYEQY
TRBJ1-6 TRBV4-3 NA NA ASSQDPQGNSPLH
TRBJ2-5 TRBV6-5 TRBD2 once ASGYSGGAGETQY
TRBJ1-5 TRBV18 TRBD1 NA ASSPPGQGKHQPQH
TRBJ2-1 TRBV18 TRBD2 NA ASSPLAGPYNEQF
TRBJ2-7 TRBV27 NA NA ASSPRGAHHEQY
TRBJ2-7 TRBV11-2 NA NA ASSLERGGIYEQY
TRBJ2-3 TRBV4-3 TRBD2 NA ASSQGLAGSTDTQY
TRBJ2-5 TRBV6-5 TRBD1 once ASSYQGTGKETQY
TRBJ1-2 TRBV7-2 TRBD1 NA ASSSRDRGANYGYT
TRBJ1-1 TRBV23-1 TRBD1 NA ASSQPKTGGKAF
TRBJ2-7 TRBV6-5 TRBD1 once ASSYSNQGTGEQY
TRBJ2-7 TRBV4-2 TRBD2 NA ASSQDRTGTIYEQY
TRBJ1-4 TRBV5-1 TRBD1 NA ASSLVQGGANEKLF
TRBJ1-2 TRBV7-9 NA NA ASSQGYGYT
TRBJ2-5 TRBV27 NA NA ASSLGGVLETQY
TRBJ2-5 TRBV27 TRBD2 NA ASSGGVGETQY
TRBJ1-4 TRBV18 TRBD1 NA ASSSGQGAHEKLF
TRBJ2-1 TRBV27 TRBD2 NA ASSPLPLTSGRALNNEQF
TRBJ2-1 TRBV7-2 TRBD2 NA ASSFLAGGHYNEQF
TRBJ1-4 TRBV15 NA NA ATSRDWADEKLF
TRBJ2-7 TRBV21-1 NA NA ASSKVWGQGSYEQY
TRBJ1-2 TRBV24-1 TRBD1 NA ATSPGQGGSGYT
TRBJ2-5 TRBV9 NA NA ASSVDGGQYQETQY
TRBJ1-5 TRBV28 NA few ASSRGTTGNQPQH
TRBJ2-7 TRBV27 NA NA ASSLSLSTGTYEQY
TRBJ1-6 TRBV11-2 NA NA ASSLDRRGSLH
TRBJ2-7 TRBV28 TRBD2 NA ATKTGGPPYEQY